This T cell receptor (beta chain) was captured by sequencing in a study of CD8+CD57+ T cells in acquired aplastic anemia. Study in general: CD4+ and CD8+ cells, once sorted, gave DNA averaging about 3.4 ug.

Note on this clonotype: Its antigen is still unknown.

This CDR3 has 14 residues. From germline, CDR1 is SEHNR and CDR2 FQNEAQ (reference sequence). Deletions cut 6 bases from V and 5 bases from J, with 11 bases between. Previously, flow cytometry had revealed CD8+CD57+ cell expansion in the patients chosen for sequencing. Patients had undergone no therapy by the time their blood was sampled. Researchers used genomic DNA as the template to profile TCR beta VDJ and CDR3. Via MiXCR, TCRdb re-called the reads, giving one row per CDR3 protein. Found here are just over 450,000 distinct CDR3 sequences, roughly 34% of them singletons; the top ten hold under 0.95%. Study results and caveats: The same twenty-nine CD8+ CDR3 sequences occurred in patients and in controls. Patients and healthy controls showed no significant CD8+ Simpson's diversity difference.

The material sequenced was sorted CD4+, CD8+, or CD8+CD57+ T cells (not recorded which) from PBMCs. The source is a human donor with aplastic anemia. This chain links TRBV7-9 with TRBJ1-6; no clear D gene. In DNA, the CDR3 is TGTGCCAGCAGTTCTTACGGGGATAATTCACCCCTCCACTTT. Protein: CASSSYGDNSPLHF.